This TCR beta chain was observed in a study of T cell responses to AZD1222 COVID-19 vaccine. For the study at large: Some second doses came at about 4 weeks and others at about 12 weeks; these were pooled.

Germline V CDR1 and CDR2: SQVTM, ANQGSEA. V lost 6 bases and J lost 6; bases outside the gene matches: 6. The CDR3 consists of 13 residues. Concerning this clone itself: The antigen is undetermined.

Data came from immunoSEQ multiplex PCR; TCRdb stores just in-frame clones and leaves some out. The repertoire has about 53,000 clones, roughly 84% of them found once; the top ten carry 25% to 30%. Study-level results: There were mostly white British donors and more females than males, and clonal diversity was possibly underestimated.

This sample comprised peripheral blood, obtained on day 0 of AZD1222 vaccination. This clonotype was sampled from an adult in good health. The chain has TRBV29-1 and TRBJ2-4; 9 nucleotides agree with TRBD1. The CDR3 DNA reads as TGCAGCGTGAGGACAGGGGAAGGAAACATTCAGTACTTC. It yields the protein CSVRTGEGNIQYF.